This T cell receptor (beta chain) was recovered during a study of blood T cell repertoires in COVID-19. Study background: The United States, Italy and Spain provided the acute and convalescent COVID-19 samples.

Each participant's cohort was designated according to participant-reported clinical history. Only in-frame clones appear in the TCRdb table, and some are missing; sequencing was by immunoSEQ multiplex PCR. Here the sample spans approximately 300,000 clones, about 85% being singletons. Sequencing used PBMCs or T cells enriched from blood (not recorded which). The TCR comes from a young woman who had been exposed to COVID-19.

The CDR3 protein is CASSTSGTGRSYNSPLHF. DNA for the CDR3: TGTGCCAGTAGTACGTCCGGGACAGGGAGGTCCTATAATTCACCCCTCCACTTT. J is TRBJ1-6 and V is TRBV19, with 9 bases fitting TRBD1. CDR1 and CDR2 (germline): LNHDA, SQIVND (reference sequence). The V segment lost 4 bases and the J segment 1 base; nucleotides outside the gene matches: 8. This CDR3 has 18 amino acids. Together with reference TRBV19 and TRBJ1-6, the CDR3 gives the full variable domain: DGGITQSPKYLFRKEGQNVTLSCEQNLNHDAMYWYRQDPGQGLRLIYYSQIVNDFQKGDIAEGYSVSREKKESFPLTVTSAQKNPTAFYLCASSTSGTGRSYNSPLHFGNGTRLTVT.